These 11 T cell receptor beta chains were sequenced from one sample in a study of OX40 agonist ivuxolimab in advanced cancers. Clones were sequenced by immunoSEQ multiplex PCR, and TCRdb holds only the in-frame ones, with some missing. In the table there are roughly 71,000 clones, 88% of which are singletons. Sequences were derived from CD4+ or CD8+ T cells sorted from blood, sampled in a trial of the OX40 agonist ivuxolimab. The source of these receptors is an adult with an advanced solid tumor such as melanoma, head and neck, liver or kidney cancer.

The CDR3 loop reads CASTEGTGGSRFAFF. The CDR3 region has the DNA TGTGCCAGTACCGAGGGGACAGGGGGCTCTCGTTTCGCTTTCTTT. The rearrangement links TRBV19 to TRBJ1-1, with TRBD1 matching 12 bases. The CDR3 spans 15 residues. The ends lost 7 bases at V and 11 bases at J; junction bases unmatched: 14. CDR1 is LNHDA and CDR2 is SQIVND in the germline V gene (reference sequence).

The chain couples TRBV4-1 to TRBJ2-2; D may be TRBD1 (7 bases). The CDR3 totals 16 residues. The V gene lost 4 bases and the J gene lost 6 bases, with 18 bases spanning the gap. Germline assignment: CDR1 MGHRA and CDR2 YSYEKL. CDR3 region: CASSPITGEASGELFF. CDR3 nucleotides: TGCGCCAGCAGCCCTATTACAGGGGAGGCTTCCGGGGAGCTGTTTTTT.

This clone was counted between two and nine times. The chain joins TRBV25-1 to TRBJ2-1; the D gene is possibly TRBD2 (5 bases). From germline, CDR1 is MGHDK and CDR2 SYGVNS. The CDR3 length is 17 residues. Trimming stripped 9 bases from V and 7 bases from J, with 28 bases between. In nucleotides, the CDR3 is TGTGCCAGATCCTCGATTCTTTCTCGGGAAATATCTAATGAGCAGTTCTTC. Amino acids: CARSSILSREISNEQFF.

Here the CDR3 DNA reads TGCGCCAGCGGCCCCGGGACAGGGATATACGAGCAGTACTTC. This codes for CASGPGTGIYEQYF. The chain uses TRBV5-1 and TRBJ2-7, with 9 bases identical to TRBD1. The V segment lost 7 bases and the J segment 4 bases; nucleotides outside the gene matches: 9. Germline V gene data show CDR1 as SGHRS and CDR2 as YFSETQ. CDR3 length: 14 amino acids.

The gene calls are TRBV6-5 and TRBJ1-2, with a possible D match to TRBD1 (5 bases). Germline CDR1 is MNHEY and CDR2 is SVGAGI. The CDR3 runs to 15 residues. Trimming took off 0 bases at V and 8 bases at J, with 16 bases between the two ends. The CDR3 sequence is CASSYSRASGKGYTF. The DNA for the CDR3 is TGTGCCAGCAGTTACTCGAGGGCTTCAGGGAAGGGCTACACCTTC.

CDR3 DNA sequence: TGCGCCAGCAGCTCGAACAGGGGTTCAGGAGAGACCCAGTACTTC. Encoded protein: CASSSNRGSGETQYF. The V gene is TRBV5-1, the J gene TRBJ2-5; 7 positions match TRBD1. Germline-derived CDR1 and CDR2 are SGHRS and YFSETQ. Trimming took 3 bases from V and 4 from J; bases not matched to a gene: 9. This CDR3 has 15 residues.

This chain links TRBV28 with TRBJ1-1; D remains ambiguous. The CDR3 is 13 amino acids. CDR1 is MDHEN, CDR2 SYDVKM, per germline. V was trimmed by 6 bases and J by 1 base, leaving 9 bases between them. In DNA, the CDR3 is TGTGCCAGCAGGGACGGAGCGAACACTGAAGCTTTCTTT. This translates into CASRDGANTEAFF.

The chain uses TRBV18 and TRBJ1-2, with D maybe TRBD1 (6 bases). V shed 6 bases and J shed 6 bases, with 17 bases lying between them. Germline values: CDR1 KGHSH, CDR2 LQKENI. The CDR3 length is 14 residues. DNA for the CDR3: TGTGCCAGCTCGCCGAACAGGGAAATGAATGGCTACACCTTC. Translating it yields CASSPNREMNGYTF.

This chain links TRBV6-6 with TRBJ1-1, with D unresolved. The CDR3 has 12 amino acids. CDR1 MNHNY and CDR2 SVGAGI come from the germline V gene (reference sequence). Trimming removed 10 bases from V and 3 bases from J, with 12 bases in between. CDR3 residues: CATHLRDTEAFF. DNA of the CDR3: TGTGCCACCCATCTTCGGGACACTGAAGCTTTCTTT.

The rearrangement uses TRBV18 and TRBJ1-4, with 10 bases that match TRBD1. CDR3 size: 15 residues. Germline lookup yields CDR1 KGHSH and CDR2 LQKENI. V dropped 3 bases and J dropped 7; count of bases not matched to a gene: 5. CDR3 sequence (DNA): TGTGCCAGCTCACCTCGACAGGGGGCTCGTGAAAAACTGTTTTTT. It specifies CASSPRQGAREKLFF.

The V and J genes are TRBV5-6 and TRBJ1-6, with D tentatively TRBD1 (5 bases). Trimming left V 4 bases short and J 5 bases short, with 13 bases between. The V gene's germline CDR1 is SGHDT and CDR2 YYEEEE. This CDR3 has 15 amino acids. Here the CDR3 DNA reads TGTGCCAGCAGCCTTATGGGGACGGATAATTCACCCCTCCACTTT. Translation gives CASSLMGTDNSPLHF.